The present T cell receptor (beta chain) was sequenced within a study of blood T cell repertoires in COVID-19. V was cut by 2 bases and J by 4 bases, with 8 bases left in between. In germline, CDR1 is SGHTA, CDR2 FQGNSA. The CDR3 is 14 residues long. Original methodology: For nucleated cells, counts were estimated from reference gene primer amplification. Repertoires were generated with immunoSEQ multiplex PCR, while TCRdb's copy carries only in-frame clones and drops some. V and J calls plus clone size are reproduced from that table; the DNA served to infer D and trimming. The data hold about 180,000 clones, with about 91% observed a single time.

This sequence joins TRBV7-2 and TRBJ2-2; D unclear. The TCR sequence derives from a woman between 25 and 40 years old with acute or convalescent COVID-19. The sample comprised peripheral blood. The CDR3 here is CASSLFLGTGELFF. The CDR3 DNA reads as TGTGCCAGCAGCTTATTTCTCGGCACCGGGGAGCTGTTTTTT.